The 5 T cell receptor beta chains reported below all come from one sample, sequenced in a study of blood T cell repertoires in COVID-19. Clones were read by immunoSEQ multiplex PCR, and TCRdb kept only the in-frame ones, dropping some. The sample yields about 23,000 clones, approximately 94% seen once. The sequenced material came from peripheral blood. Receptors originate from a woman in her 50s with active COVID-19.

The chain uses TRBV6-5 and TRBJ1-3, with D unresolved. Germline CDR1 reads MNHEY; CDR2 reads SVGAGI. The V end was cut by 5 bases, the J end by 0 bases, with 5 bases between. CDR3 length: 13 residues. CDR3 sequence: CASSPNSGNTIYF. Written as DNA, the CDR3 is TGTGCCAGCAGTCCAAACTCTGGAAACACCATATATTTT.

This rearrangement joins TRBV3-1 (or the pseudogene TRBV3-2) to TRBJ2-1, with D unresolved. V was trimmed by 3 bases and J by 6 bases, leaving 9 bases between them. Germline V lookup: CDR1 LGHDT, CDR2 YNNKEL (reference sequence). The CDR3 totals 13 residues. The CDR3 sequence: CASSHLRSNEQFF. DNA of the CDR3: TGTGCCAGCAGCCATTTGCGGAGCAATGAGCAGTTCTTC.

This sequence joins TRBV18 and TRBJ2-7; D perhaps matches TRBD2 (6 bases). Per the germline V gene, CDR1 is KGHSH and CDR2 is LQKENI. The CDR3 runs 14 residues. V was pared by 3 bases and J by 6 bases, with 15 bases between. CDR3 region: CASSPPGLISEQYF. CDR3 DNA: TGTGCCAGCTCACCCCCGGGACTCATCTCCGAGCAGTACTTC. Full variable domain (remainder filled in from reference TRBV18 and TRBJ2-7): NAGVMQNPRHLVRRRGQEARLRCSPMKGHSHVYWYRQLPEEGLKFMVYLQKENIIDESGMPKERFSAEFPKEGPSILRIQQVVRGDSAAYFCASSPPGLISEQYFGPGTRLTVT.

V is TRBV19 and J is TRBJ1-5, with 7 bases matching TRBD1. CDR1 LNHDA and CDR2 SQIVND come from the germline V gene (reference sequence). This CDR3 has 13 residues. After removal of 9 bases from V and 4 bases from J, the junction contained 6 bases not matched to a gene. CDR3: CASLQGSNQPQHF. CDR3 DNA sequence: TGTGCCAGCTTACAGGGGTCAAATCAGCCCCAGCATTTT.

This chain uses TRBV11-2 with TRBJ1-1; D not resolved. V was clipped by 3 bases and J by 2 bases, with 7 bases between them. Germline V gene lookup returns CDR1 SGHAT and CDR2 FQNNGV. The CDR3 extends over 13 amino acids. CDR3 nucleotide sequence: TGTGCCAGCAGCTTCACAAAAAACACTGAAGCTTTCTTT. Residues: CASSFTKNTEAFF.